This TCR beta chain is from a study of blood T cell repertoires in COVID-19. Study details: Samples of COVID-19 (acute and convalescent) were obtained from the United States, Italy and Spain.

The V segment lost 4 bases and the J segment 7 bases; nucleotides outside the gene matches: 8. The V gene's germline CDR1 is LNHDA and CDR2 SQIVND (reference sequence). There are 14 residues in the CDR3. Authors' processing steps: Amplified reference gene primers provided the basis for estimating nucleated cell counts. Method: immunoSEQ multiplex PCR; TCRdb's copy keeps in-frame clones and lacks some. D and trimming come from the DNA, and the V and J calls and clone size come from that table. This table holds roughly 120,000 clones, approximately 80% found once. The genes are TRBV19 and TRBJ1-2, with 8 bases identical to TRBD1. The clonotype originates from a middle-aged woman with acute or convalescent COVID-19. Sequencing was performed on peripheral blood. As DNA, the CDR3 is TGTGCCAGTAGTAGACCAGGGGGCGATGGTGGCTACACCTTC. This translates into CASSRPGGDGGYTF.